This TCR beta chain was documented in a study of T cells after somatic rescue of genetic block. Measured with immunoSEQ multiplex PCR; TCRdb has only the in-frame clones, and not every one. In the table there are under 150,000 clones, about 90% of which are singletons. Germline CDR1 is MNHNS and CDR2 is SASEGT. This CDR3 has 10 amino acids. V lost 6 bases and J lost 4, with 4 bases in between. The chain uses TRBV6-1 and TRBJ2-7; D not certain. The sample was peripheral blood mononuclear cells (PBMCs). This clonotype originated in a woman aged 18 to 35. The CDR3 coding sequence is TGTGCCAGCAGCAGGTACGAGCAGTACTTC. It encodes CASSRYEQYF.